This TCR beta chain was captured in a study of shared clonotypes between healthy human individuals. Data came from immunoSEQ multiplex PCR; TCRdb stores just in-frame clones and leaves some out. The data contain about 1.1 million clones, around 78% of them singletons. In germline, CDR1 is SGHAT, CDR2 FQNNGV. CDR3 length: 16 residues. Trimming stripped 5 bases from V and 4 bases from J, with 18 bases between. Points on this clone: Its matching antigen is unknown.

Notes on the study in general: Larger estimated richness was generally seen in naive subsets than in memory subsets.

The sequence came from a man aged 18 to 29 in good health. Some clones in this sample may be carry-over from other donors' samples. The chain joins TRBV11-2 to TRBJ2-1; D possibly corresponds to TRBD2 (6 bases). The sequenced sample consisted of memory CD4+ T cells from PBMCs. As for subset: CD45RA-negative fraction. For the CDR3, the DNA is TGTGCCAGCAGCCCCGGAGGAGGGCCAAGTTACAATGAGCAGTTCTTC. Encoded protein: CASSPGGGPSYNEQFF.